This entry lists 26 T cell receptor beta chains sequenced from one sample in a study of graft-versus-host responses after intestinal transplantation. Profiling relied on immunoSEQ multiplex PCR, and the TCRdb table lists in-frame clones only, not all of them. The table records about 110,000 clones, approximately 88% of them present only once. No antigen has been assigned to these receptors. This specimen consisted of unstimulated CD4+ T cells sorted from spleen or lymph node cells, obtained before transplant. The receptors here all came from a human donor who was the organ donor for an intestinal transplant.

The rearrangement uses TRBV29-1 and TRBJ2-4, with a possible D match to TRBD2 (6 bases). CDR1 and CDR2 from the germline V gene are SQVTM and ANQGSEA. Trimming removed 2 bases from V and 7 bases from J, with 9 bases in between. The CDR3 is 12 amino acids. The CDR3 here is CSVESGTNIQYF. The DNA for the CDR3 is TGCAGCGTTGAATCCGGGACTAACATTCAGTACTTC.

The chain recombines TRBV7-2 with TRBJ2-5, with 12 bases matching TRBD2. This CDR3 has 14 amino acids. J was trimmed by 12 bases and V by 5 bases; bases with no gene match: 10. In germline, CDR1 is SGHTA, CDR2 FQGNSA. The CDR3 is CASSPRDGLAGKYF. The CDR3 DNA reads as TGTGCCAGCAGCCCGAGAGACGGACTAGCGGGGAAGTACTTC.

V gene TRBV5-1 combines with J gene TRBJ2-5, with TRBD1 identical over 9 bases. The junction had 9 bases not matched to a gene; V was cut back by 4 bases and J by 2 bases. Germline assignment: CDR1 SGHRS and CDR2 YFSETQ. The CDR3 is 16 residues long. The DNA of the CDR3 is TGCGCCAGCAGCGGAGAGACAGGGGGGGGGCAAGAGACCCAGTACTTC. Translating gives CASSGETGGGQETQYF.

The V gene is TRBV11-3, the J gene TRBJ2-3; unclear D gene. The V end was cut by 0 bases, the J end by 0 bases, with 1 base between. Germline V lookup: CDR1 SGHNT, CDR2 YENEEA. This CDR3 contains 13 residues. The CDR3 is CASSLDSTDTQYF. The DNA for the CDR3 is TGTGCCAGCAGCTTAGACAGCACAGATACGCAGTATTTT.

The V gene is TRBV6-5, the J gene TRBJ1-1; possible D gene TRBD1, 5 bases. Germline V gives CDR1 MNHEY, CDR2 SVGAGI. This CDR3 spans 15 amino acids. With 0 bases removed from V and 0 bases from J, the gap between germline ends came to 8 bases. CDR3 sequence reads: CASSYSQGMNTEAFF. The CDR3 nucleotides read TGTGCCAGCAGTTACTCGCAGGGAATGAACACTGAAGCTTTCTTT.

The chain carries TRBV6-4 and TRBJ2-2, with D possibly being TRBD2 (6 bases). The CDR3 loop spans 17 amino acids. Germline CDR1 is MRHNA and CDR2 is SNTAGT. The V end lost 8 bases, the J end lost 1 base, and 20 bases lay between the germline ends. The CDR3 protein is CASPRRSGTGNTGELFF. CDR3 sequence (DNA): TGTGCCAGCCCACGAAGGTCCGGGACTGGGAACACCGGGGAGCTGTTTTTT.

This clone came up once. V usage is TRBV2 and J usage is TRBJ1-4, with a possible D match to TRBD1 (6 bases). Germline values: CDR1 SNHLY, CDR2 FYNNEI. There are 14 residues in the CDR3. Trimming cost V 7 bases and J 8 bases, with 17 bases left between them. The CDR3 region is CASNSRDNGEKLFF. CDR3 coding DNA: TGTGCCAGCAATAGCCGGGACAATGGGGAAAAACTGTTTTTT.

The chain recombines TRBV28 with TRBJ1-1; 9 bases line up with TRBD1. Germline V gene lookup returns CDR1 MDHEN and CDR2 SYDVKM. This CDR3 contains 14 residues. Germline trimming cut 5 bases from V and 4 bases from J; bases unmatched to any gene: 5. CDR3 sequence (DNA): TGTGCCAGCAGTAGGACAGGGGTCGGCACTGAAGCTTTCTTT. The encoded protein is CASSRTGVGTEAFF. Full variable domain (rest looked up from reference TRBV28 and TRBJ1-1): DVKVTQSSRYLVKRTGEKVFLECVQDMDHENMFWYRQDPGLGLRLIYFSYDVKMKEKGDIPEGYSVSREKKERFSLILESASTNQTSMYLCASSRTGVGTEAFFGQGTRLTVV.

The chain links TRBV6-5 to TRBJ2-5; 9 positions match TRBD1. Trimming removed 6 bases from V and 3 bases from J; junction bases left unmatched: 5. The CDR3 has 14 amino acids. CDR1 MNHEY and CDR2 SVGAGI come from the germline V gene. Written as DNA, the CDR3 is TGTGCCAGCAGGCCGGGACAGGGAGAAGAGACCCAGTACTTC. This encodes CASRPGQGEETQYF.

The rearrangement uses TRBV7-9 and TRBJ2-7; the match to TRBD2 covers 12 bases. CDR3 length: 15 residues. J was trimmed by 7 bases and V by 5 bases; bases with no gene match: 9. Germline values: CDR1 SEHNR, CDR2 FQNEAQ (reference sequence). CDR3 sequence reads: CASSRASGGAVEQYF. CDR3 in DNA: TGTGCCAGCAGCCGGGCTAGCGGGGGGGCCGTAGAGCAGTACTTC.

This clone was found a few times. The chain joins TRBV18 to TRBJ2-3; no clear D. The CDR3 has 12 amino acids. V was trimmed by 2 bases and J by 4 bases, leaving 4 bases between them. Germline loops: CDR1 KGHSH, CDR2 LQKENI. In DNA, the CDR3 is TGTGCCAGCTCACCAACTCCAGATACGCAGTATTTT. As protein: CASSPTPDTQYF.

This clone was picked up one time. V is TRBV19 and J is TRBJ2-1; tentative D call: TRBD2 (5 bases). The CDR3 is 17 amino acids. Germline CDR1 is LNHDA and CDR2 is SQIVND (reference sequence). Trimming left V 1 base short and J 0 bases short, with 13 bases between. CDR3 in DNA: TGTGCCAGTAGTATAGGAGGCGCGGGTAACTCCTACAATGAGCAGTTCTTC. Amino acids: CASSIGGAGNSYNEQFF.

V usage is TRBV7-2 and J usage is TRBJ2-5; perhaps TRBD1 as D (5 bases). V lost 2 bases to trimming and J lost 0 bases, with 7 bases between them. The germline V gene has CDR1 SGHTA and CDR2 FQGNSA. The CDR3 length is 14 residues. CDR3 sequence: CASSLQGHQETQYF. CDR3 sequence (DNA): TGTGCCAGCAGCTTACAGGGTCACCAAGAGACCCAGTACTTC.

The gene calls are TRBV10-3 and TRBJ1-4, with unresolved D. The CDR3 loop spans 13 amino acids. Germline assignment: CDR1 ENHRY and CDR2 SYGVKD. Trimming cost V 6 bases and J 6 bases, with 11 bases left between them. This CDR3 is CAIRPSIDEKLFF. In DNA form, the CDR3 reads TGTGCCATCAGGCCCAGTATTGATGAAAAACTGTTTTTT.

V usage is TRBV10-3 and J usage is TRBJ1-1; D is perhaps TRBD1 (5 bases). The CDR3 covers 14 residues. Between the trimmed V and J ends, which lost 5 bases and 1 base, there was a span of 11 bases. Germline CDR1 reads ENHRY; CDR2 reads SYGVKD. CDR3 sequence: CAISPNQGNTEAFF. The CDR3 region has the DNA TGTGCCATCAGTCCAAACCAGGGGAACACTGAAGCTTTCTTT.

This chain joins TRBV5-4 and TRBJ2-5, with 8 bases aligning to TRBD1. Germline trimming cut 3 bases from V and 2 bases from J; bases unmatched to any gene: 6. CDR1 SGHNT and CDR2 YYREEE come from the germline V gene (reference sequence). There are 15 residues in the CDR3. CDR3 DNA sequence: TGTGCCAGCAGCTCCGACAGGGGAGTACAAGAGACCCAGTACTTC. This translates into CASSSDRGVQETQYF.

The table lists this clone with a few counts. CDR3 residues: CATGRAGGETQYF. CDR3 DNA sequence: TGTGCCACCGGACGAGCGGGAGGAGAGACCCAGTACTTC. The chain uses TRBV6-6 and TRBJ2-5; 9 bases match TRBD2. CDR1 is MNHNY and CDR2 is SVGAGI in the germline V gene (reference sequence). The junction had 7 bases not matched to a gene; V was cut back by 10 bases and J by 4 bases. The CDR3 has 13 amino acids.

The rearrangement links TRBV6-1 to TRBJ2-1, with D uncertain. The CDR3 totals 14 residues. From germline, CDR1 is MNHNS and CDR2 SASEGT. V shed 2 bases and J shed 0 bases, with 5 bases lying between them. This chain's CDR3 is CASSEWASYNEQFF. The CDR3 DNA sequence: TGTGCCAGCAGTGAATGGGCCTCCTACAATGAGCAGTTCTTC.

The rearrangement links TRBV4-1 to TRBJ1-6; TRBD1 is a possible D gene (5 bases). The germline V gene encodes CDR1 MGHRA and CDR2 YSYEKL. CDR3 length: 16 amino acids. V was clipped by 0 bases and J by 7 bases, with 13 bases between them. The DNA for the CDR3 is TGCGCCAGCAGCCAAGAAATCGCCAGGGCCAATTCACCCCTCCACTTT. As protein: CASSQEIARANSPLHF.

The V call is TRBV6-5, the J call TRBJ1-3; D not certain. Trimming cost V 8 bases and J 2 bases, with 16 bases left between them. The CDR3 is 15 amino acids. Germline values: CDR1 MNHEY, CDR2 SVGAGI. The CDR3 reads CASARDPFTGNTIYF. The CDR3 bases are TGTGCCAGCGCACGCGACCCCTTCACTGGAAACACCATATATTTT.

This chain uses TRBV6-6 with TRBJ1-3; D possibly corresponds to TRBD1 (5 bases). The CDR3 extends over 14 amino acids. V was shortened by 4 bases and J by 1 base, with 8 bases between the two germline ends. Germline values: CDR1 MNHNY, CDR2 SVGAGI (reference sequence). The CDR3 region has the DNA TGTGCCAGCAGTTGGGACTTGTCTGGAAACACCATATATTTT. Residues: CASSWDLSGNTIYF.

CDR3 sequence reads: CASSTRYNEQFF. The CDR3 coding sequence is TGTGCCAGCAGCACGCGATACAATGAGCAGTTCTTC. This chain joins TRBV9 and TRBJ2-1; D is unclear. The CDR3 totals 12 residues. V lost 4 bases and J 4 bases, leaving 6 bases between the germline ends. Germline V gene sequence: CDR1 SGDLS, CDR2 YYNGEE.

The V gene is TRBV18, the J gene TRBJ1-5, with D possibly matching TRBD1 (5 bases). This CDR3 comprises 14 residues. Germline lookup yields CDR1 KGHSH and CDR2 LQKENI. V was trimmed by 5 bases and J by 6 bases, leaving 14 bases between them. As DNA, the CDR3 is TGTGCCAGCTCAGTCTCCAGGGATGGTCAGCCCCAGCATTTT. Translated: CASSVSRDGQPQHF.

This chain connects TRBV6-5 to TRBJ1-2, with D perhaps matching TRBD1 (6 bases). Germline assignment: CDR1 MNHEY and CDR2 SVGAGI. The CDR3 covers 14 residues. The V and J ends lost 7 bases and 5 bases respectively, with 17 bases between them. In DNA, the CDR3 is TGTGCCAGCACCAACCGGGGGGCGGTGTATGGCTACACCTTC. It codes for CASTNRGAVYGYTF.

This clone has a single count. V usage is TRBV5-1 and J usage is TRBJ1-6; weak D call: TRBD1 (5 bases). Trimming pared 5 bases from V and 3 bases from J, leaving 21 bases between. This CDR3 has 18 residues. Germline assignment: CDR1 SGHRS and CDR2 YFSETQ. The DNA for the CDR3 is TGCGCCAGCAGTTGGGTTTCGGGGGGAAAGGGCTATAATTCACCCCTCCACTTT. This gives the protein CASSWVSGGKGYNSPLHF.

The chain uses TRBV6-5 and TRBJ1-5; 8 bases fit TRBD1. This CDR3 has 15 amino acids. Germline V lookup: CDR1 MNHEY, CDR2 SVGAGI. The junction had 10 bases not matched to a gene; V was cut back by 6 bases and J by 6 bases. In DNA, the CDR3 is TGTGCCAGCAGCTCACCGGACAGGGTGGGTCAGCCCCAGCATTTT. Protein product: CASSSPDRVGQPQHF.